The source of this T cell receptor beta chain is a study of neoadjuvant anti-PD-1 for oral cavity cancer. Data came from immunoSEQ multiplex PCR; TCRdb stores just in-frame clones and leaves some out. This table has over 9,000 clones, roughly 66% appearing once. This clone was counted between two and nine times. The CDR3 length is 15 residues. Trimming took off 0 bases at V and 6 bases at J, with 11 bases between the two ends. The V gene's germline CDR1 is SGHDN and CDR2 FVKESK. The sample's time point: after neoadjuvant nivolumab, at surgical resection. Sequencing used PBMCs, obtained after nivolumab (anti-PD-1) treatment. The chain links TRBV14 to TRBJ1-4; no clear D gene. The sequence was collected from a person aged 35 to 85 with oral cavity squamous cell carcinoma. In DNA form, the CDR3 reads TGTGCCAGCAGCCAAGACATAAAGCCGTATGAAAAACTGTTTTTT. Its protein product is CASSQDIKPYEKLFF. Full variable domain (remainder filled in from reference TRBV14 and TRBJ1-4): EAGVTQFPSHSVIEKGQTVTLRCDPISGHDNLYWYRRVMGKEIKFLLHFVKESKQDESGMPNNRFLAERTGGTYSTLKVQPAELEDSGVYFCASSQDIKPYEKLFFGSGTQLSVL.